What follows are 17 T cell receptor beta chains derived from one specimen sequenced in a study of Ad26.COV2.S vaccination and SARS-CoV-2 variants. Sequencing used immunoSEQ multiplex PCR; TCRdb keeps in-frame clones, though not all of them. The sample shows 300,000 to 350,000 clones, around four fifths of them seen only once. Sample treatment: over 15 received Ad26.COV2.S at low or high dose, single or two shots; about 5 received placebo; per-sample allocation not given. Sampling was done on day 63 after the first vaccine or placebo injection. Sequencing was performed on peripheral blood, taken in a trial of Ad26.COV2.S vaccine versus placebo. These receptors originate from a person between 18 and 59 years old who received the Ad26.COV2.S COVID-19 vaccine or a placebo.

The chain uses TRBV29-1 and TRBJ2-7; TRBD1 is a possible D gene (6 bases). This CDR3 contains 16 residues. Germline loops: CDR1 SQVTM, CDR2 ANQGSEA. V lost 1 base, J lost 0 bases, and 16 bases lay in between. In DNA form, the CDR3 reads TGCAGCGTTGAAGTTTTACGGCAGGGGAGCTCCTACGAGCAGTACTTC. Translation gives CSVEVLRQGSSYEQYF.

The rearrangement joins TRBV30 to TRBJ1-2; D is unclear. The CDR3 covers 13 residues. From germline, CDR1 is GTSNPN and CDR2 SVGIG (reference sequence). V gave up 0 bases and J gave up 6 bases, with 11 bases separating them. Written as DNA, the CDR3 is TGTGCCTGGAGTGTACACAGTCTCGATGGCTACACCTTC. Its translation: CAWSVHSLDGYTF.

This clone was counted a few times. The chain carries TRBV18 and TRBJ1-2; TRBD1 is a possible D gene (6 bases). Germline values: CDR1 KGHSH, CDR2 LQKENI. The germline V and J ends were trimmed by 6 bases and 4 bases, with 12 bases remaining between them. The CDR3 extends over 13 amino acids. The CDR3 DNA reads as TGTGCCAGCTCCGGGGGCAGCTCCTATGGCTACACCTTC. Translating gives CASSGGSSYGYTF.

The chain combines TRBV6-2 or TRBV6-3 with TRBJ1-5, with D unresolved. V dropped 6 bases and J dropped 7 bases, with 22 bases sitting between them. The germline V gene has CDR1 MNHEY and CDR2 SVGEGT. The CDR3 has 16 amino acids. CDR3 DNA sequence: TGTGCCAGCAGCCCTTGGGCCGGAGAGGGTCGACAGCCCCAGCATTTT. As protein: CASSPWAGEGRQPQHF.

This clone came up once. This rearrangement joins TRBV29-1 to TRBJ1-1; weak D call: TRBD1 (6 bases). Germline-derived CDR1 and CDR2 are SQVTM and ANQGSEA. This CDR3 spans 13 amino acids. V lost 7 bases to trimming and J lost 5 bases, with 17 bases between them. The CDR3 loop is CSAGWGLGTEAFF. The CDR3 DNA reads TGCAGCGCTGGATGGGGGCTCGGGACTGAAGCTTTCTTT.

This clone was seen just once. The V gene is TRBV6-5, the J gene TRBJ2-3; D might be TRBD2 (5 bases). V was trimmed by 6 bases and J by 5 bases, leaving 15 bases between them. This CDR3 region has 14 residues. Germline-derived CDR1 and CDR2 are MNHEY and SVGAGI. The CDR3 bases are TGTGCCAGCAGCACATTAGCCGCGGGAGATACGCAGTATTTT. Translation gives CASSTLAAGDTQYF.

The chain uses TRBV2 and TRBJ1-5; 8 bases map to TRBD1. The CDR3 loop spans 16 amino acids. Trimming took 6 bases from V and 3 from J; bases not matched to a gene: 10. Germline V gene lookup returns CDR1 SNHLY and CDR2 FYNNEI. The CDR3 bases are TGTGCCAGCAGAGACGCCGGGACAGGACCCAATCAGCCCCAGCATTTT. This gives the protein CASRDAGTGPNQPQHF.

This chain connects TRBV9 to TRBJ2-3; D unresolved. V lost 0 bases, J lost 0 bases, and 11 bases lay in between. The CDR3 has 16 amino acids. Germline CDR1 and CDR2: SGDLS and YYNGEE. The CDR3 region is CASSVGLSVSTDTQYF. The CDR3 DNA sequence: TGTGCCAGCAGCGTAGGACTCAGTGTGAGCACAGATACGCAGTATTTT.

The chain recombines TRBV9 with TRBJ2-3; D tentatively fits TRBD1 or TRBD2 (5 bases each). From germline, CDR1 is SGDLS and CDR2 YYNGEE. The CDR3 contains 13 residues. V lost 4 bases and J 6 bases, leaving 12 bases between the germline ends. CDR3 bases: TGTGCCAGCAGCACCTCCGGGGCGGATACGCAGTATTTT. Amino acid sequence: CASSTSGADTQYF. Looking up the rest from reference TRBV9 and TRBJ2-3 gives the full variable domain: DSGVTQTPKHLITATGQRVTLRCSPRSGDLSVYWYQQSLDQGLQFLIQYYNGEERAKGNILERFSAQQFPDLHSELNLSSLELGDSALYFCASSTSGADTQYFGPGTRLTVL.

This sequence joins TRBV2 and TRBJ1-5; maybe TRBD1 (5 bases). Trimming took 3 bases from V and 4 from J, leaving 16 bases between them. The germline V gene has CDR1 SNHLY and CDR2 FYNNEI. This CDR3 spans 16 amino acids. The CDR3 sequence: CASSDAGFERNQPQHF. The CDR3 DNA sequence: TGTGCCAGCAGTGATGCAGGGTTTGAGCGGAATCAGCCCCAGCATTTT.

The chain recombines TRBV19 with TRBJ1-2; 8 bases map to TRBD1. The CDR3 is made up of 16 amino acids. The junction had 10 bases not matched to a gene; V was cut back by 5 bases and J by 2 bases. Germline V lookup: CDR1 LNHDA, CDR2 SQIVND (reference sequence). CDR3: CASSAQPGQANYGYTF. The DNA for the CDR3 is TGTGCCAGTAGTGCGCAACCGGGACAGGCGAACTATGGCTACACCTTC.

The rearrangement links TRBV7-9 to TRBJ1-4, with D tentatively TRBD1 (6 bases). Germline CDR1 SEHNR, CDR2 FQNEAQ (reference sequence). Deletions cut 4 bases from V and 1 base from J, with 7 bases between. The CDR3 length is 14 residues. The CDR3 nucleotides read TGTGCCAGCAGCTCCAGGGGAACTAATGAAAAACTGTTTTTT. Encoded protein: CASSSRGTNEKLFF.

The rearrangement links TRBV30 to TRBJ1-2, with D hard to call. This CDR3 region has 12 residues. V lost 5 bases, J lost 2 bases, and 9 bases lay in between. The germline V gene encodes CDR1 GTSNPN and CDR2 SVGIG (reference sequence). CDR3 in amino acids: CAWEGDNYGYTF. CDR3 DNA: TGTGCCTGGGAGGGAGACAACTATGGCTACACCTTC.

The chain couples TRBV15 to TRBJ2-7, with D possibly being TRBD1 or TRBD2 (5 bases each). Germline lookup yields CDR1 LNHNV and CDR2 YYDKDF (reference sequence). V lost 5 bases, J lost 2 bases, and 16 bases lay in between. This CDR3 has 15 residues. The CDR3 nucleotides are TGTGCCACCAGCGTCGCCCCGGGACCTACCTACGAGCAGTACTTC. Encoded protein: CATSVAPGPTYEQYF.

V gene TRBV13 combines with J gene TRBJ2-2; TRBD2 matches at 10 bases. The germline V gene has CDR1 PRHDT and CDR2 FYEKMQ (reference sequence). V trimming: 5 bases; J trimming: 1 base; junction bases outside the gene matches: 13. This CDR3 has 19 amino acids. The CDR3 DNA reads as TGTGCCAGCAGCCCTCTTTTGAGCGGGGGGGCCGAGAACACCGGGGAGCTGTTTTTT. Translating it yields CASSPLLSGGAENTGELFF.

This clone was seen more than once but under ten times. The same CDR3 is also encoded by other DNA sequences in this sample. The CDR3 loop reads CASSQGTSGDYEQYF. For the CDR3, the DNA is TGCGCCAGCAGCCAAGGGACTAGCGGGGACTACGAGCAGTACTTC. The J gene is TRBJ2-7, the V gene TRBV4-1; 12 nucleotides line up with TRBD2. The germline CDR1 and CDR2 sequences are MGHRA and YSYEKL. The CDR3 runs 15 residues. V gave up 1 base and J gave up 3 bases; unmatched junction bases: 1.

This clone was detected only once. The CDR3 DNA reads TGTGCCAGCAGTGGGGGGGGCATTGCTAACTATGGCTACACCTTC. This codes for CASSGGGIANYGYTF. The rearrangement joins TRBV2 to TRBJ1-2, with a tentative D call TRBD1 (6 bases). The V gene lost 4 bases and the J gene lost 0 bases, with 12 bases spanning the gap. The CDR3 is 15 amino acids. Germline-derived CDR1 and CDR2 are SNHLY and FYNNEI.